This entry concerns a single T cell receptor (beta chain). The sample comes from a study of T cell changes during pregnancy in multiple sclerosis. TCRdb's copy holds only in-frame clones and misses some; the assay was immunoSEQ multiplex PCR. This table holds more than 45,000 clones, 85% to 95% found once. The sequence was obtained from a female donor with multiple sclerosis, enrolled in a pregnancy study. The sample was CD8+ T cells from peripheral blood mononuclear cells, taken in the second trimester of pregnancy.

The CDR3 loop reads CASRLRSGESTDTQYF. The CDR3 DNA sequence: TGCGCCAGCAGGTTAAGGAGCGGGGAAAGCACAGATACGCAGTATTTT. The J gene is TRBJ2-3, the V gene TRBV5-1; 7 bases agree with TRBD2. The trim removed 5 bases at V and 0 bases at J, leaving 9 bases unmatched. This CDR3 has 16 residues. CDR1 is SGHRS, CDR2 YFSETQ, per germline.